This T cell receptor beta chain is drawn from a study of graft-versus-host responses after intestinal transplantation. Looking at the study overall: Recipients underwent multivisceral, liver-intestinal, or isolated intestinal transplants. General observations from the study: GvH clones detected in recipient marrow included some appearing first in ileum or blood.

Plates contained approximately 200,000 CFSE-labeled responder cells and approximately 200,000 irradiated, violet-dye-labeled stimulator cells. This CDR3 has 16 amino acids. CDR1 and CDR2 from the germline V gene are SGHAT and FQNNGV. Trimming pared 1 base from V and 10 bases from J, leaving 20 bases between. The protocol was immunoSEQ multiplex PCR, while the TCRdb copy is restricted to in-frame clones and leaves out a portion. This sample carries about 7,200 clones, around 30% of them seen once, and the ten largest clones take 3.5% to 4%. The V and J genes are TRBV11-2 and TRBJ1-3; D is unresolved. The material was alloreactive CD4+ T cells from a mixed lymphocyte reaction culture, obtained before transplantation. Documented subset: CFSE-low proliferating T cells sorted from approximately six-day pre-transplant mixed lymphocyte reaction (GvH or HvG direction). This clonotype was sampled from a human patient who was an organ donor for intestinal transplantation. The CDR3 loop is CASSLAWSALGRTIYF. The CDR3 coding sequence is TGTGCCAGCAGCTTAGCTTGGTCAGCCCTGGGCAGGACCATATATTTT. Filled out from reference TRBV11-2 and TRBJ1-3, the complete variable domain reads EAGVAQSPRYKIIEKRQSVAFWCNPISGHATLYWYQQILGQGPKLLIQFQNNGVVDDSQLPKDRFSAERLKGVDSTLKIQPAKLEDSAVYLCASSLAWSALGRTIYFGEGSWLTVV.